This TCR beta chain derives from a study of blood T cell repertoires in COVID-19 (dated by TCRdb to about 2020). Broadly, across the study: Collaborator samples came from the United States, Italy and Spain and covered acute and convalescent phases of COVID-19. The repertoires were made available in a free public database intended to serve as a resource for research on the immune response to SARS-CoV-2. A de-identified subject ID, COVID-19 status, age in years and sex were almost always included in the sample metadata. The material from the prospective study consisted of cDNA or gDNA derived from T cells, B-cell-depleted T cells, or PBMCs. Where available, HLA class I and class II types were taken from metadata supplied by the sample provider and were not determined by assay-based typing. Subjects who had been exposed to COVID-19, were actively infected with it, or had recovered from it provided the deeply sampled blood TCRbeta repertoires that made up the dataset. The samples were drawn from the first 160 participants of the ongoing ImmuneRACE study and from about 1,200 subjects provided by 6 global collaborators.

The paper as a whole reports these results and caveats: Clinical and demographic metadata were provided uncurated, with the amount varying by source and participant.

TCRbeta CDR3 regions were amplified from genomic DNA by means of the immunoSEQ Assay, a bias-controlled multiplex PCR. In the paper's pipeline: Within the assay, amplification of reference gene primers was used to estimate how many nucleated cells each sample contained. To quantify the absolute abundance of each unique TCRbeta CDR3 rearrangement, sequence reads were collapsed and filtered. For each sample, productive Simpson clonality was calculated as the square root of Simpson's diversity index over productive rearrangements. The clones in this table, taken by TCRdb from immuneACCESS, are in-frame only. Not every clone is retained; where verified, under half of the shortfall comes from an unresolved V gene, and the cause of the rest is unknown. V and J calls and clone size are copied from that table; D and trimming were computed from the DNA. For this sample there are about 61,000 clones; 60% to 80% appear just once. The leading ten clones occupy 20% to 25% of the sample.

Collaborating institutions collected whole blood in K2EDTA tubes following their own protocols. For TCRbeta analysis, collaborators shipped samples in one of three forms: frozen whole blood, isolated PBMCs, or DNA extracted from either of those sample types. About this clone: Its binding antigen is unknown. No per-base quality is available; no much larger clone lies one base away.

The sequencing sample was made of peripheral blood. The TCR comes from a man of 80 years or more with active or convalescent COVID-19.

The CDR3 region: CASSPKGASLTF. The bases read TGTGCCAGCAGCCCAAAGGGGGCCTCCTTAACTTTC. The sequence links TRBV13 to TRBJ2-6, and 7 junctional nucleotides match TRBD1. V trim: 5 bases; J trim: 19 bases; unmatched bases: 11. Reading the germline V gene (reference sequence) gives CDR1 PRHDT and CDR2 FYEKMQ. The CDR3 spans 12 residues, from the cysteine through the phenylalanine. Only the CDR3 DNA stays, 36 bases, in frame from base 1.